A selection of T cell receptor beta chains follows, all from one sample in a study of Graves' ophthalmopathy and Graves' hyperthyroidism. Each CDR3 protein gets one entry after TCRdb re-called the multiplex PCR reads with MiXCR. Here the sample spans some 350,000 distinct CDR3 sequences, approximately 18% being singletons. The sequencing input was peripheral blood. Source of these receptors: an adult woman with stable Graves' hyperthyroidism. CDR3s include the opening cysteine and the closing phenylalanine or tryptophan. D genes are given only for firm matches. Clone size, where shown, is once, few, many, or a class for clones that have expanded.

>TRBV6-1|NA|TRBJ2-7|many
TGTGCCAGCAGTCATAATATTCTACCCACCTACGAGCAGTACTTC
CASSHNILPTYEQYF
>TRBV6-5|TRBD2|TRBJ2-2|NA
TGTGCCAGCAGTTACTCGTTTGGCGGGAGCGGCACCGGGGAGCTGTTTTTT
CASSYSFGGSGTGELFF
>TRBV6-5|NA|TRBJ1-1|NA
TGTGCCAGCAAAGATACATCTGGGAACACTGAAGCTTTCTTT
CASKDTSGNTEAFF
>TRBV6-5|NA|TRBJ2-5|NA
TGTGCCAGCAGTTACCAGACAGGGGCGGGGGGCGAAGAGACCCAGTACTTC
CASSYQTGAGGEETQYF
>TRBV6-5|NA|TRBJ2-6|many
TGTGCCAGCAGTTACACACCAGGGAGTGGGGCCAACGTCCTGACTTTC
CASSYTPGSGANVLTF
>TRBV7-2|TRBD2|TRBJ2-1|many
TGTGCCAGCAGCTTAATGCGGGGGACCTACAATGAGCAGTTCTTC
CASSLMRGTYNEQFF
>TRBV6-2/TRBV6-3|TRBD2|TRBJ2-7|many
TGTGCCAGCACCGACCTTAGCGGGGGCTACGAGCAGTACTTC
CASTDLSGGYEQYF
>TRBV28|TRBD1|TRBJ2-2|few
TGTGCCAGCAGTGCCGGACAGGGGGCGCCCGGGGAGCTGTTTTTT
CASSAGQGAPGELFF
>TRBV19|TRBD1|TRBJ1-5|many
TGTGCCAGTAGTACAGGACAGGGACCCAATCAGCCCCAGCATTTT
CASSTGQGPNQPQHF
>TRBV2|TRBD2|TRBJ2-7|many
TGTGCCAGCAGTCCGACTAGCGGGGGCTACGAGCAGTACTTC
CASSPTSGGYEQYF
>TRBV12-3/TRBV12-4|NA|TRBJ1-1|once
TGTGCCAGCAGTTCCAGGGAGGTAACTGAAGCTTTCTTT
CASSSREVTEAFF
>TRBV5-1|NA|TRBJ2-7|many
TGTGCCAGCAGCCTTGGGAGAACCTACGAGCAGTACTTC
CASSLGRTYEQYF